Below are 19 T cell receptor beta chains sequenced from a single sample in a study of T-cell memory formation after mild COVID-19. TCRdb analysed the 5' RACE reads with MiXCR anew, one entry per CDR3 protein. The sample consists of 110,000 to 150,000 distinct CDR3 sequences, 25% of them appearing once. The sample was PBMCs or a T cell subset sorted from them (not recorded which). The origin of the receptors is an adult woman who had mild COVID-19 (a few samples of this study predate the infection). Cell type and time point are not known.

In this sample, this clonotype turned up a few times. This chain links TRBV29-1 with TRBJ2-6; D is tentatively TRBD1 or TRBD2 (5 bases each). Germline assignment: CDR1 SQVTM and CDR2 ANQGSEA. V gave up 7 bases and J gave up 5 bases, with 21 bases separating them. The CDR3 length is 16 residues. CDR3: CSAIDPGPHRANVLTF. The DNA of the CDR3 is TGCAGCGCCATAGATCCGGGGCCTCACAGGGCCAACGTCCTGACTTTC.

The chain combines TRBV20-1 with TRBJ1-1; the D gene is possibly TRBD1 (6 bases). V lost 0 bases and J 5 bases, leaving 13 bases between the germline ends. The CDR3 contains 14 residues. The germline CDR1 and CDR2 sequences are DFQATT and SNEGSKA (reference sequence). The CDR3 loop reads CSARDEGQGTEAFF. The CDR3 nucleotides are TGCAGTGCTAGAGATGAGGGGCAGGGGACTGAAGCTTTCTTT.

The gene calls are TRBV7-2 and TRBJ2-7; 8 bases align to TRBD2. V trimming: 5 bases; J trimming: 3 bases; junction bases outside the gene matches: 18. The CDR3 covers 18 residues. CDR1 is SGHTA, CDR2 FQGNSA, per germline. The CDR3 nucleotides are TGTGCCAGCAGCCTGCCACAGTACGGAGCGGGAGAGAACTACGAGCAGTACTTC. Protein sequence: CASSLPQYGAGENYEQYF.

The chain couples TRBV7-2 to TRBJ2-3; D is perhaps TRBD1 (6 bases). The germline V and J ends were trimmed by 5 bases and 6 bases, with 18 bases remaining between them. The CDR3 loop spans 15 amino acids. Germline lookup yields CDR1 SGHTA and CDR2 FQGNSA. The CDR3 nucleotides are TGTGCCAGCAGCCCAGGGGTTCATGAGGCGGATACGCAGTATTTT. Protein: CASSPGVHEADTQYF.

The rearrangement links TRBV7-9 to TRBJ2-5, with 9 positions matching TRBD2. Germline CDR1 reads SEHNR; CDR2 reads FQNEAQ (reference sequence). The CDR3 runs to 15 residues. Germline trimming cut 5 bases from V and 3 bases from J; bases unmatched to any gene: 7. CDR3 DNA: TGTGCCAGCAGCGCACCGGGACTAGCAGAAGAGACCCAGTACTTC. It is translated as CASSAPGLAEETQYF.

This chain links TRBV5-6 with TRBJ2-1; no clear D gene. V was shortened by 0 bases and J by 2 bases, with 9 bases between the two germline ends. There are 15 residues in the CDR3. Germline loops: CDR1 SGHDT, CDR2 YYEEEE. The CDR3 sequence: CASSLEGRPYNEQFF. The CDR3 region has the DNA TGTGCCAGCAGCTTGGAGGGAAGACCCTACAATGAGCAGTTCTTC. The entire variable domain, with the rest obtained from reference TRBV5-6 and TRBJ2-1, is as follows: DAGVTQSPTHLIKTRGQQVTLRCSPKSGHDTVSWYQQALGQGPQFIFQYYEEEERQRGNFPDRFSGHQFPNYSSELNVNALLLGDSALYLCASSLEGRPYNEQFFGPGTRLTVL.

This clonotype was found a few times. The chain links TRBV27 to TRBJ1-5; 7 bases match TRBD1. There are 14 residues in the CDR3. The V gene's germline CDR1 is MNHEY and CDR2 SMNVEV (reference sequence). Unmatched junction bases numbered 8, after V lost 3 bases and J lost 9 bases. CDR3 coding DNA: TGTGCCAGCAGTTTGGGCCAGGGGGTGCCGCCCCAGCATTTT. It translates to CASSLGQGVPPQHF.

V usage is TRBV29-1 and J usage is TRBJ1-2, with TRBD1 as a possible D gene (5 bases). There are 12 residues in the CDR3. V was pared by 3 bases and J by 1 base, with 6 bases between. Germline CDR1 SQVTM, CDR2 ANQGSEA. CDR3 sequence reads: CSVDDSNYGYTF. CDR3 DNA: TGCAGCGTTGATGACAGTAACTATGGCTACACCTTC. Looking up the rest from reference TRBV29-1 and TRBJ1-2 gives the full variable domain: SAVISQKPSRDICQRGTSLTIQCQVDSQVTMMFWYRQQPGQSLTLIATANQGSEATYESGFVIDKFPISRPNLTFSTLTVSNMSPEDSSIYLCSVDDSNYGYTFGSGTRLTVV.

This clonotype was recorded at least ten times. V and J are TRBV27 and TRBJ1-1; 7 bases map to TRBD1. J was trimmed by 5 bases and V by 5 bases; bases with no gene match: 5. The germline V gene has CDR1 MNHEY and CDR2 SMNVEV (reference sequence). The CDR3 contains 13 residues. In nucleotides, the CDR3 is TGTGCCAGCAGTATAACAGGGGTAACTGAAGCTTTCTTT. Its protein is CASSITGVTEAFF.

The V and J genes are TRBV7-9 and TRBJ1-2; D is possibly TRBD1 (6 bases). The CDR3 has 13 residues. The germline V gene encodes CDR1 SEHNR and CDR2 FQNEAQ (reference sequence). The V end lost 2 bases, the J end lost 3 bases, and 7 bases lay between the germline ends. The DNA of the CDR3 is TGTGCCAGCAGCTTACCAGGGGACTATGGCTACACCTTC. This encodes CASSLPGDYGYTF. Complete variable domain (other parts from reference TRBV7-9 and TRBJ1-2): DTGVSQNPRHKITKRGQNVTFRCDPISEHNRLYWYRQTLGQGPEFLTYFQNEAQLEKSRLLSDRFSAERPKGSFSTLEIQRTEQGDSAMYLCASSLPGDYGYTFGSGTRLTVV.

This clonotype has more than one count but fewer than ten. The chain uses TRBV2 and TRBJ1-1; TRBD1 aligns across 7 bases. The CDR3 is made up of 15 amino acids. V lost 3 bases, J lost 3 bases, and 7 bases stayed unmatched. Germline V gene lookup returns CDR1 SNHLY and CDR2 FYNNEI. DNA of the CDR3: TGTGCCAGCAGTGACGCCGGGACAGCCTACACTGAAGCTTTCTTT. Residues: CASSDAGTAYTEAFF.

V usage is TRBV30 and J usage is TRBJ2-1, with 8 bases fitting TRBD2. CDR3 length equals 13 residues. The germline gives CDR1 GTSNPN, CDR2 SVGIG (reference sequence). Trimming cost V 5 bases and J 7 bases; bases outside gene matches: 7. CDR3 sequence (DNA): TGTGCCTGGGAGCCCGGGACTAGAAATGAGCAGTTCTTC. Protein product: CAWEPGTRNEQFF.

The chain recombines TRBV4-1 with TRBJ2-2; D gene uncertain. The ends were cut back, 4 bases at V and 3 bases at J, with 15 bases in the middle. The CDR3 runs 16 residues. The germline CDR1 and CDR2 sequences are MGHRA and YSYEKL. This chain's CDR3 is CASSLRHGSDTGELFF. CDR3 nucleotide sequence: TGCGCCAGCAGCCTCCGACATGGGTCCGACACCGGGGAGCTGTTTTTT.

For the CDR3, the DNA is TGCAGTGCTACCTCGGGACAGAGGAACACTGAAGCTTTCTTT. Translating it yields CSATSGQRNTEAFF. V and J are TRBV20-1 and TRBJ1-1; the match to TRBD1 covers 7 bases. Per germline, CDR1 DFQATT and CDR2 SNEGSKA (reference sequence). The CDR3 contains 14 residues. Trimming removed 4 bases from V and 1 base from J; junction bases left unmatched: 6.

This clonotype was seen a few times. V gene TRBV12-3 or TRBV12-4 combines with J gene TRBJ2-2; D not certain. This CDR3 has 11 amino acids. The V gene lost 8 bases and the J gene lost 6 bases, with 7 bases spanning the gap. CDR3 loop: CASQYAGELFF. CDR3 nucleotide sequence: TGTGCCAGCCAATATGCCGGGGAGCTGTTTTTT.

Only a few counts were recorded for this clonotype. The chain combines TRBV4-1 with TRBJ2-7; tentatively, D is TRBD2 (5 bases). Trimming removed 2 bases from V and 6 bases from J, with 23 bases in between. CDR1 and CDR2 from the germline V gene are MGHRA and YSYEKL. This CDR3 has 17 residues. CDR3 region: CASSQSPGSGMGSEQYF. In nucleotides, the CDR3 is TGCGCCAGCAGCCAAAGCCCTGGGAGTGGGATGGGGAGCGAGCAGTACTTC.

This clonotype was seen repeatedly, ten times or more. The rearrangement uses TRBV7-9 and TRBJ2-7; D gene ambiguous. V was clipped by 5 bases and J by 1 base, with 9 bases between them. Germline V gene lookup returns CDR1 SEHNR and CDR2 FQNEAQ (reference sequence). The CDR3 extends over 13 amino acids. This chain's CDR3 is CASSPGRSYEQYF. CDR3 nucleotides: TGTGCCAGCAGCCCCGGGCGATCCTACGAGCAGTACTTC.

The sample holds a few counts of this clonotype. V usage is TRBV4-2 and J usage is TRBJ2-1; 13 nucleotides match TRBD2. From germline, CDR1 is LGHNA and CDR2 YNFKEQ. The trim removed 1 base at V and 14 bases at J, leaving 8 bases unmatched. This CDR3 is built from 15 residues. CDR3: CASSQGGLAGEEEFF. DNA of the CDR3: TGTGCCAGCAGCCAAGGCGGACTAGCGGGAGAGGAGGAGTTCTTC.

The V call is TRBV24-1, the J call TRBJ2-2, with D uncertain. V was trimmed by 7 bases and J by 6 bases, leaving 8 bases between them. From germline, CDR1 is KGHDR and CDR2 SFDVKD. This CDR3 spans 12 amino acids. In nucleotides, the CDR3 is TGTGCCACCAGGGGAAGGCCCGGGGAGCTGTTTTTT. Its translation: CATRGRPGELFF.